The clone carrying this T cell receptor (beta chain) came up once. The table came from immunoSEQ multiplex PCR; TCRdb's copy has only in-frame clones and leaves some out. The data hold a few hundred thousand clones, with more than 70% observed a single time. This sample was taken from a study of blood T cell repertoires in COVID-19. Whole-study context: Recovered status applied to Cohort 3 donors who had two consecutive negative PCRs. It also applied to those with clearance or with symptom resolution. Acute-phase and convalescent COVID-19 samples originated in the United States, Italy and Spain.

Participants spanned ages about 18 to 95 years and resided in about two dozen US areas. Trimming removed 4 bases at V and 1 base at J, with 17 bases between. There are 18 residues in the CDR3. Germline CDR1 and CDR2: MNHNS and SASEGT. This TCR was recovered from a man aged 35 to 55 in a cohort exposed to, infected with or recovered from COVID-19 (not recorded which). The sample comprised PBMCs or T cells enriched from blood (not recorded which). The chain combines TRBV6-1 with TRBJ2-6; tentatively, D is TRBD1 (7 bases). The CDR3 coding sequence is TGTGCCAGCAGTGTCAACAGGGGACTCGGGTCTGGGGCCAACGTCCTGACTTTC. Translating gives CASSVNRGLGSGANVLTF.